The next 13 T cell receptor beta chains were all read from a single sample in a study of tumor-infiltrating lymphocytes in primary liver carcinoma. Extraction of RNA together with DNA used roughly 20-32 mg of unsorted bulk tissue. With around 450 ng total RNA as template and a constant-region primer, TCR beta cDNA was made. Construction of TCR beta libraries relied on three successive nested multiplex PCR rounds employing slightly modified ARM-PCR. The two initial PCR rounds, about 9 cycles each, used TRBV1-TRBV30 forward and C-beta reverse primers. TCRdb reprocessed the multiplex PCR reads via MiXCR and lists one record per CDR3 protein. The sample carries around 71,000 distinct CDR3 sequences, roughly two thirds recorded once. Sequencing was carried out using liver tumor tissue from sampling region 4. Described subset: tumor region T4, right-lateral pole. Source of these receptors: a woman aged 55-75 years with primary liver carcinoma and hepatitis B virus infection.

This clonotype has only a few counts. Possible read error: a much larger clone is one base away. This rearrangement joins TRBV5-1 to TRBJ2-3; maybe TRBD1 (5 bases). CDR3 length equals 17 residues. The germline V gene has CDR1 SGHRS and CDR2 YFSETQ. The V end lost 0 bases, the J end lost 0 bases, and 14 bases lay between the germline ends. CDR3 protein: CASSLVPDTISTDTQYF. CDR3 sequence (DNA): TGCGCCAGCAGCTTGGTCCCGGACACCATTAGCACAGATACGCAGTATTTT.

This clonotype was seen at least ten times. The chain links TRBV28 to TRBJ2-5; D ambiguous. From germline, CDR1 is MDHEN and CDR2 SYDVKM. Trimming pared 4 bases from V and 5 bases from J, leaving 8 bases between. This CDR3 region has 12 residues. The CDR3 nucleotides read TGTGCCAGCAGTTACAATTCGGAGACCCAGTACTTC. Translation: CASSYNSETQYF.

This clonotype was counted ten times or more. This chain links TRBV6-5 with TRBJ1-1; TRBD1 matches at 9 bases. Germline V gene lookup returns CDR1 MNHEY and CDR2 SVGAGI. V trimming: 4 bases; J trimming: 6 bases; junction bases outside the gene matches: 6. This CDR3 is built from 14 residues. The CDR3 spells CASSSTGGFAEAFF. As DNA, the CDR3 is TGTGCCAGCAGTTCCACAGGGGGCTTTGCTGAAGCTTTCTTT.

The chain couples TRBV29-1 to TRBJ2-3; no clear D. CDR3 length equals 15 residues. Germline lookup yields CDR1 SQVTM and CDR2 ANQGSEA. With 6 bases removed from V and 0 bases from J, the gap between germline ends came to 16 bases. CDR3 in DNA: TGCAGCGTGAGACTGACGGAGTCTAGCACAGATACGCAGTATTTT. This encodes CSVRLTESSTDTQYF.

Of note for this clonotype: The conserved phenylalanine or tryptophan normally closing the CDR3 is absent here, so this likely arose from a read error. It is unclear where the CDR3 begins or ends on the DNA, so no DNA is shown, and the CDR3 is as TCRdb lists it. V is TRBV11-2 and J is TRBJ2-1; TRBD2 is taken as the D call from the table, unchecked against the DNA. The CDR3 region is 16 residues in length, termini included. Germline V lookup: CDR1 SGHAT, CDR2 FQNNGV. CDR3 protein: CASSSRTSGGGGEQFL.

This clonotype was recorded at least ten times. This chain joins TRBV5-4 and TRBJ2-5; 8 bases match TRBD1. After removal of 0 bases from V and 2 bases from J, the junction contained 3 bases not matched to a gene. Germline values: CDR1 SGHNT, CDR2 YYREEE (reference sequence). The length of the CDR3 is 15 residues. CDR3 bases: TGTGCCAGCAGCTTGGCCAGGGACAGGCAAGAGACCCAGTACTTC. Translated: CASSLARDRQETQYF.

For this clonotype: The junction shows a germline mismatch at one end, possibly a read error. The chain combines TRBV11-3 with TRBJ1-2; unclear D gene. CDR1 is SGHNT and CDR2 is YENEEA in the germline V gene. The CDR3 runs to 14 residues. The chain's CDR3 is CTSSLASVLDGYTF. CDR3 bases: TGTACCAGCAGCTTAGCATCGGTTCTTGATGGCTACACCTTC.

With regard to this clonotype: This CDR3 is missing its conserved last phenylalanine or tryptophan, likely due to a read error. This chain links TRBV29-1 with TRBJ2-5; weak D call: TRBD2 (6 bases). Trimming took off 3 bases at V and 2 bases at J, with 13 bases between the two ends. Germline V gene lookup returns CDR1 SQVTM and CDR2 ANQGSEA. CDR3 length: 14 amino acids. This CDR3 is CSVDTGATQETQYL. The CDR3 DNA reads as TGCAGCGTTGACACGGGAGCAACTCAAGAGACCCAGTACTTG.

The J gene is TRBJ2-5, the V gene TRBV2, with D perhaps matching TRBD1 (6 bases). This CDR3 has 12 residues. Germline CDR1 SNHLY, CDR2 FYNNEI. Trimming took 9 bases from V and 5 from J, leaving 13 bases between them. This CDR3 is CASNRDRETQYF. CDR3 nucleotide sequence: TGTGCCAGTAACAGGGATAGGGAGACCCAGTACTTC.

Regarding this clonotype: A much larger clone differs from this one at a single base, so this may be a read error. As the CDR3 is not closed by the conserved phenylalanine or tryptophan, this likely results from a read error. The CDR3 reads CAWSAPGGGKNIQYS. For the CDR3, the DNA is TGTGCCTGGAGTGCCCCCGGCGGGGGGAAGAACATTCAGTACTCC. The rearrangement joins TRBV30 to TRBJ2-4; 8 bases are a match to TRBD2. The CDR3 extends over 15 amino acids. V dropped 1 base and J dropped 7; count of bases not matched to a gene: 9. Per the germline V gene, CDR1 is GTSNPN and CDR2 is SVGIG (reference sequence).

The V call is TRBV23-1, the J call TRBJ2-3; 10 positions match TRBD2. TRBV23-1 is annotated as an ORF whose role is uncertain. The length of the CDR3 is 19 residues. V dropped 1 base and J dropped 1; count of bases not matched to a gene: 11. The CDR3 reads CASSQFQREGTLRTDTQYF. The CDR3 coding sequence is TGCGCCAGCAGTCAATTCCAGCGGGAGGGCACTCTACGCACAGATACGCAGTATTTT.

A note on this clonotype: Its ends do not fully match the called genes, so a read error is possible. The rearrangement links TRBV11-3 to TRBJ2-1; no reliable D call. From germline, CDR1 is SGHNT and CDR2 YENEEA. This CDR3 comprises 17 residues. This chain's CDR3 is CASSIDPRSFSCNEQFF. The CDR3 DNA is TGTGCCAGCAGCATAGATCCCAGGAGTTTTTCCTGCAATGAACAGTTCTTC.

The chain is built from TRBV10-3 and TRBJ2-2; D unclear. The germline gives CDR1 ENHRY, CDR2 SYGVKD. The CDR3 is 14 amino acids. The V end lost 5 bases, the J end lost 3 bases, and 10 bases lay between the germline ends. CDR3 residues: CAISPRQDTGELFF. The CDR3 nucleotides are TGTGCCATCAGTCCTCGACAAGACACCGGGGAGCTGTTTTTT.